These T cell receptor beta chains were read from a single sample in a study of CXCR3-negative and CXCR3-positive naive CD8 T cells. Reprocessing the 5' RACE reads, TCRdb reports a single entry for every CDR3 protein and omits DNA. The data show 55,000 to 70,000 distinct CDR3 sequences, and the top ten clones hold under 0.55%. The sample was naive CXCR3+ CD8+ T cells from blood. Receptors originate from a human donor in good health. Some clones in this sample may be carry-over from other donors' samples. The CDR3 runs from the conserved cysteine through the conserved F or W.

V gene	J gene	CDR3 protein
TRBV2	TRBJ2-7	CASSSTGMYGYEQYF
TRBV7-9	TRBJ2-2	CASSLGTGELFF
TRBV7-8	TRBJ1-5	CASSPYLGQGTQPQHF
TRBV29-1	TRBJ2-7	CSVTWGTAFSGDEQYF
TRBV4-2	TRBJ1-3	CASSHRNSGNTIYF
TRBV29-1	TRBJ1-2	CSVELRTGTTYGYTF
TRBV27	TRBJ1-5	CASSLSPGNQPQHF
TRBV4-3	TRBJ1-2	CASSQWWGPDNGYTF
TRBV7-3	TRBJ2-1	CASRPSGGGYNEQFF
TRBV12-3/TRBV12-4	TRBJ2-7	CASSTDRGEQYF
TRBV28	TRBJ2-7	CASSRTSGEFYEQYF
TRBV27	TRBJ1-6	CASRQQGSKSPLHF
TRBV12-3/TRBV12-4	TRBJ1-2	CASSLGGMPMGYTF
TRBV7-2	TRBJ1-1	CASSLLGQGMNTEAFF
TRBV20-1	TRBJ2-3	CSARDGSGGRVVFRADTQYF